These 2 T cell receptor beta chains were sequenced from one sample in a study of STAT5B mutations in CD4+ large granular lymphocyte leukemia. Produced via immunoSEQ multiplex PCR; TCRdb's table is partial and in-frame only. The table has tens of thousands of clones, 60% to 85% seen once. The specimen sequenced was CD4+ T cells from blood buffy coats. The receptors come from a human donor in good health.

A note on this clone: The same CDR3 is also encoded by other DNA sequences in this sample. This chain connects TRBV18 to TRBJ2-5; no clear D. This CDR3 comprises 11 residues. V lost 2 bases and J 5 bases, leaving 3 bases between the germline ends. Per the germline V gene, CDR1 is KGHSH and CDR2 is LQKENI. CDR3 in DNA: TGTGCCAGCTCACCAGGGGAGACCCAGTACTTC. Its translation: CASSPGETQYF.

The genes are TRBV18 and TRBJ1-1; possible D gene TRBD1, 5 bases. CDR3 length: 12 residues. Germline loops: CDR1 KGHSH, CDR2 LQKENI. V was shortened by 8 bases and J by 0 bases, with 7 bases between the two germline ends. CDR3 coding DNA: TGTGCCAGCGGGGGAGTGAACACTGAAGCTTTCTTT. Amino acid sequence: CASGGVNTEAFF.